This TCR beta chain appears in the sequencing data of a study of T cell responses to AZD1222 COVID-19 vaccine. Libraries were prepared by immunoSEQ multiplex PCR; TCRdb keeps only in-frame clonotypes and omits some of them. The sample shows 75,000 to 85,000 clones, around 90% of them seen only once. A word on this clone: Its antigen is still unknown.

General study points: Vaccine-associated CD4 TCRs ranged over spike, dominating at 160-218 and 743-854. Only six AZD1222 recipients tested seropositive at baseline. Clonal diversity was possibly underestimated; the donors were predominantly white British and more often female. After the peak T cell response, and only then, were repertoires sampled.

The CDR3 spans 15 residues. Germline V gene data show CDR1 as SEHNR and CDR2 as FQNEAQ (reference sequence). V was shortened by 0 bases and J by 5 bases, with 12 bases between the two germline ends. The V call is TRBV7-9, the J call TRBJ2-3, with D uncertain. This TCR derives from an adult who received the AZD1222 COVID-19 vaccine. The material was peripheral blood, obtained 28 days after the second AZD1222 dose. CDR3 protein: CASSLALPREDTQYF. CDR3 bases: TGTGCCAGCAGCTTAGCGTTACCCCGTGAAGATACGCAGTATTTT.